This is a list of T cell receptor beta chains from one sample in a study of cytomegalovirus exposure and HLA in healthy donors. Clones were sequenced by immunoSEQ multiplex PCR, and TCRdb holds only the in-frame ones, with some missing. The sample records about 74,000 clones, approximately 95% being singletons. The sequencing input was PBMCs. These receptors were obtained from a man between 18 and 35 years old in good health and CMV-seropositive. Each CDR3 is given with its conserved first and last residue. Fields, in order: V gene, CDR3 length, D gene, clone size, J gene, CDR3 DNA, CDR3 protein. A D gene is named only where the DNA matches it firmly. Only some rows state a clone size, as once, few, many or a class for expanded clones.

>TRBV10-3|15|-|-|TRBJ2-1
TGTGCCATCAGCGAAGCAGGAGGAGGTTACAATGAGCAGTTCTTC
CAISEAGGGYNEQFF
>TRBV7-9|16|TRBD2|once|TRBJ2-7
TGTGCCAGCAGCTATGACGGGGGACTACTAGTTGGCGAGCAGTACTTC
CASSYDGGLLVGEQYF
>TRBV7-9|14|-|-|TRBJ2-7
TGTGCCAGCAGCCCAAAAGTTTCGGGAAACGAGCAGTACTTC
CASSPKVSGNEQYF
>TRBV7-9|14|TRBD1|-|TRBJ1-1
TGTGCCAGCAGCTTATGGGACAGGAACACTGAAGCTTTCTTT
CASSLWDRNTEAFF
>TRBV9|15|-|-|TRBJ2-7
TGTGCCAGCAGCGTAGGAGGCGGGCCGACCTACGAGCAGTACTTC
CASSVGGGPTYEQYF
>TRBV6-5|15|-|-|TRBJ2-5
TGTGCCAGCAGTTACCTTTTGAGGGAAAAAGAGACCCAGTACTTC
CASSYLLREKETQYF
>TRBV5-5|14|-|-|TRBJ2-7
TGTGCCAGCAGCGTTCAGGGGCCCCTCTACGAGCAGTACTTC
CASSVQGPLYEQYF
>TRBV6-1|13|TRBD2|-|TRBJ2-7
TGTGCCAGCGCTAGCGGGAAGTCCTACGAGCAGTACTTC
CASASGKSYEQYF
>TRBV19|16|TRBD2|-|TRBJ2-2
TGTGCCAGTAGTATTCGGCTAGCGGTCAACACCGGGGAGCTGTTTTTT
CASSIRLAVNTGELFF
>TRBV19|16|-|-|TRBJ1-1
TGTGCCAGTAGTATCCCCCCAGGGCAGGGGAGCACTGAAGCTTTCTTT
CASSIPPGQGSTEAFF
>TRBV18|15|-|-|TRBJ2-4
TGTGCCAGCTCACCACCGAGCGTAGCCAAAAACATTCAGTACTTC
CASSPPSVAKNIQYF
>TRBV11-3|14|-|-|TRBJ2-3
TGTGCCAGCAGCCTCGGACAGTACACCTATACGCAGTATTTT
CASSLGQYTYTQYF
>TRBV2|14|-|-|TRBJ2-7
TGTGCCAGCAGTGGAACAGTACGCTCCTACGAGCAGTACTTC
CASSGTVRSYEQYF
>TRBV5-1|16|-|-|TRBJ1-1
TGCGCCAGCAGCCCTTTAAGCCAGGGTGGGTACACTGAAGCTTTCTTT
CASSPLSQGGYTEAFF
>TRBV28|15|TRBD2|-|TRBJ2-7
TGTGCCAGCAGTTTAACTAGCGGGAGGGCCTACGAGCAGTACTTC
CASSLTSGRAYEQYF
>TRBV30|16|TRBD2|-|TRBJ2-3
TGTGCCTGGAGTGCCGGACTAGCGGAGTACACAGATACGCAGTATTTT
CAWSAGLAEYTDTQYF
>TRBV19|16|-|-|TRBJ1-5
TGTGCCAGTAGTATAGCTCAGGGGCTTAGGGATCAGCCCCAGCATTTT
CASSIAQGLRDQPQHF
>TRBV12-5|15|TRBD1|-|TRBJ2-2
TGTGCTAGTGGTCCAGGACAGGGAGTCACCGGGGAGCTGTTTTTT
CASGPGQGVTGELFF
>TRBV7-3|14|TRBD2|-|TRBJ2-1
TGTGCCAGCAGCTCGGGACTAGCGGGAGGGATTAAGTTCTTC
CASSSGLAGGIKFF
>TRBV4-1|17|TRBD2|-|TRBJ2-5
TGCGCCAGCAGCGTCAGACCTCCGGGAGGGGTGGGAGAGACCCAGTACTTC
CASSVRPPGGVGETQYF
>TRBV7-3|13|TRBD1|-|TRBJ2-5
TGTGCCAGCAGCCGAGGGACAGAGGAGACCCAGTACTTC
CASSRGTEETQYF
>TRBV11-3|17|-|-|TRBJ2-5
TGTGCCAGCAGCTTAATACAGGGCTTAGGCGACGGGGAGACCCAGTACTTC
CASSLIQGLGDGETQYF